This T cell receptor beta chain was sequenced during a study of T-cell memory formation after mild COVID-19 listed by TCRdb under 2021. About the full investigation: Most TCR sequence clusters were specific to one of the two donors. In a couple of donors, T-cell clones that expanded and contracted after mild COVID-19 were followed by sequencing TCRalpha and TCRbeta repertoires longitudinally. The cohort was made up of two young adult volunteers, one female and one male, who were previously healthy. Overall study results and their limits: From day 15 to 85, contracting clones showed balanced CD4/CD8 phenotypes, whereas a second wave of clones that expanded from day 15 to 37 leaned towards CD4+. The second-wave clones that peaked on day 37 were not confirmed to be SARS-CoV-2 specific. Only a couple of mild cases were covered in the study, and larger cohorts including severe cases with pre-infection samples were considered necessary. Contracting CD4+ clones were found mainly in CM and EM memory subsets, while CD8+ clones were enriched in EMRA. Some responding clones were detected in pre-infection memory, which suggested that pre-existing cross-reactive memory T cells had joined the SARS-CoV-2 response.

Ficoll-Paque density gradient centrifugation was the method used to isolate PBMCs. V lost 3 bases and J lost 3 bases; the stretch between them is 12 bases long. Including cysteine and phenylalanine, the CDR3 has 15 amino acids. The only DNA kept is the CDR3, 45 bases in frame from the first base. CDR1 and CDR2 are drawn from the germline V gene: MGHRA, YSYEKL. The sequencer listed for this sample is Illumina NovaSeq 6000. Using 5'RACE with constant-segment primers, TCRalpha and TCRbeta cDNA libraries were constructed, with sample barcodes and unique molecular identifiers added in the process. Trizol reagent was used to extract RNA from every sample. The libraries were amplified in two PCR steps, and the second step added a second sample barcode and Illumina TruSeq adapters. Libraries were sequenced on an Illumina NovaSeq with 2 x 150 bp paired-end reads. The authors' pipeline ran thus. Reads were demultiplexed and collapsed into UMI-guided consensus sequences with migec v1.2.7. With mixcr v2.1.11, UMI consensuses were aligned to TRA and TRB V and J templates and assembled into clonotypes. A clonotype was counted as expanded or contracted only if both edgeR and NoisET called the change significant, with noise models trained on biological replicates. For edgeR calls, the cutoffs were a false discovery rate-adjusted p below 0.01 and a log2 fold-change threshold of 1. As an exploratory analysis of dynamics, PCA with hierarchical clustering was applied to max-normalized trajectories of the 1000 most abundant clonotypes. Each responding clone was given a CD4 or CD8 phenotype based on the CD4+ and CD8+ repertoires, which had been sequenced separately. The public reads were reanalyzed by TCRdb: fastp trimming at Q25, MiXCR alignment, in-frame beta chains only. All rows with the same CDR3 protein become a single entry with the most common DNA and genes. The V and J calls and clone size come from TCRdb's table, not from the authors' own analysis. The sample contains fewer than 350,000 distinct CDR3 sequences, roughly 15% of them found a single time. The ten largest make up more than 20% of the sample.

This clonotype was found a few times. The clone's antigen remains unknown. No much larger clone is present one base from it, and per-base qualities are unavailable. Sequencing was carried out using PBMCs or a T cell subset sorted from them (not recorded which). The receptor was derived from a man aged 18 to 30 who had mild COVID-19 (a few samples of this study predate the infection). The sample titles of this study are shuffled in the database, so cell type and time point are left out; the donor was told from shared clones. This chain joins TRBV4-1 to TRBJ1-5; the D region possibly corresponds to TRBD1 (5 bases align). The nucleotide sequence reads TGCGCCAGCAGCCACCAGGGAGGGGTCAATCAGCCCCAGCATTTT. It specifies CASSHQGGVNQPQHF.